These 17 T cell receptor beta chains were sequenced from one sample in a study of regulatory T cells in long-lasting Graves disease. Specified time point: newly diagnosed GD, antithyroid drugs for less than 3 months. PBMC-derived RNA was used for the TCR library. For TCR beta, libraries came from iRepertoire HTBI primers and Arm-PCR of CDR3 regions. One entry per CDR3 protein results from TCRdb running MiXCR on the multiplex PCR reads. The sample lists over 350,000 distinct CDR3 sequences, roughly 15% occurring once. These records were also assigned to another study, of T cells in Graves' hyperthyroidism and ophthalmopathy.

Sequenced material: peripheral blood mononuclear cells (PBMCs), taken at new diagnosis, from a patient treated with antithyroid drugs. The receptors here all came from a woman between 40 and 55 years old with Graves disease.

As for this clonotype: Possible read error: a much larger clone is one base away. The V and J genes are TRBV27 and TRBJ2-1, with D perhaps matching TRBD2 (6 bases). From germline, CDR1 is MNHEY and CDR2 SMNVEV (reference sequence). The CDR3 contains 14 residues. The CDR3, as DNA: TGTACCAGCAGTTTGGAGGGCAGGGATTATGAGCAGTTCTTC. Amino acid sequence: CTSSLEGRDYEQFF.

This clonotype was counted many times. V usage is TRBV6-1 and J usage is TRBJ2-7; 8 nucleotides align to TRBD1. The CDR3 totals 15 residues. J lost 3 bases, V lost 2 bases, and 6 bases had no gene match. Germline loops: CDR1 MNHNS, CDR2 SASEGT. The CDR3 spells CASSETRTGFYEQYF. The CDR3 nucleotides read TGTGCCAGCAGTGAAACTCGGACAGGGTTCTACGAGCAGTACTTC.

Only a few counts were recorded for this clonotype. V usage is TRBV4-1 and J usage is TRBJ2-5, with a tentative D call TRBD2 (6 bases). The V end lost 2 bases, the J end lost 3 bases, and 10 bases lay between the germline ends. Looked up from germline, CDR1 is MGHRA and CDR2 is YSYEKL. This CDR3 contains 14 residues. The CDR3 spells CASSQYLAEETQYF. In DNA form, the CDR3 reads TGCGCCAGCAGCCAATATTTAGCGGAAGAGACCCAGTACTTC.

This clonotype has at least ten counts. The J gene is TRBJ2-2, the V gene TRBV20-1; D may be TRBD2 (5 bases). The V end was cut by 0 bases, the J end by 0 bases, with 11 bases between. The CDR3 extends over 16 amino acids. From germline, CDR1 is DFQATT and CDR2 SNEGSKA (reference sequence). CDR3 protein: CSARDVRLPNTGELFF. CDR3 DNA sequence: TGCAGTGCTAGAGATGTGAGACTACCGAACACCGGGGAGCTGTTTTTT.

A word on this clonotype: Since a much larger clone is just one base distant, this may be a read error. The chain is built from TRBV3-1 and TRBJ2-1; D gene unclear. V lost 1 base and J lost 10, with 11 bases in between. Germline V CDR1 and CDR2: LGHDT, YNNKEL (reference sequence). This CDR3 region has 13 residues. Here the CDR3 DNA reads TGTGCCAGCAGCCAAGTCGACTTGGGCGAGCAGTTCTTC. It yields the protein CASSQVDLGEQFF.

This clonotype was counted only a few times. The J gene is TRBJ1-5, the V gene TRBV28; D not resolved. This CDR3 is built from 14 residues. From germline, CDR1 is MDHEN and CDR2 SYDVKM. V was trimmed by 6 bases and J by 6 bases, leaving 15 bases between them. In DNA, the CDR3 is TGTGCCAGCAGAATTGAAAGTGGGGTTCAGCCCCAGCATTTT. Amino acids: CASRIESGVQPQHF.

At least ten counts were recorded for this clonotype. CDR3 sequence reads: CASSPLGGKQFF. The CDR3 DNA sequence: TGTGCCAGCAGTCCCCTAGGAGGGAAGCAGTTCTTC. This chain uses TRBV27 with TRBJ2-1, with D possibly TRBD2 on 6 matching bases. This CDR3 spans 12 amino acids. Looked up from germline, CDR1 is MNHEY and CDR2 is SMNVEV (reference sequence). With 5 bases removed from V and 11 bases from J, the gap between germline ends came to 13 bases.

The J gene is TRBJ2-7, the V gene TRBV20-1, with D unresolved. The V and J ends lost 2 bases and 6 bases respectively, with 8 bases between them. CDR1 DFQATT and CDR2 SNEGSKA come from the germline V gene (reference sequence). The length of the CDR3 is 11 residues. The CDR3 is CSARRGPEQYF. The DNA of the CDR3 is TGCAGTGCTAGACGTGGGCCCGAGCAGTACTTC.

This clonotype showed up just once. A read error may account for a junction end that differs from germline. Here the CDR3 DNA reads TGTGCCAGCAATTTAGACAGCACAGATACGCAGTATTTT. Translated, it gives CASNLDSTDTQYF. V is TRBV28 and J is TRBJ2-3; D gene unclear. CDR1 and CDR2 (germline): MDHEN, SYDVKM. CDR3 length equals 13 residues.

This clonotype has ten or more counts. This sequence joins TRBV12-3 or TRBV12-4 and TRBJ1-1; no firm D call. V lost 5 bases, J lost 0 bases, and 7 bases lay in between. The CDR3 has 13 amino acids. The CDR3 nucleotides are TGTGCCAGCAGTCCCTTCATGAACACTGAAGCTTTCTTT. Protein: CASSPFMNTEAFF.

This clonotype was seen many times. This sequence joins TRBV7-9 and TRBJ2-3; tentatively, D is TRBD2 (6 bases). Germline values: CDR1 SEHNR, CDR2 FQNEAQ (reference sequence). V was shortened by 5 bases and J by 2 bases, with 14 bases between the two germline ends. The CDR3 has 15 amino acids. As DNA, the CDR3 is TGTGCCAGCAGCCCACGGGACTCCGTCACAGATACGCAGTATTTT. It yields the protein CASSPRDSVTDTQYF.

This clonotype showed up many times. The V and J genes are TRBV28 and TRBJ2-3, with 8 bases matching TRBD1. Germline V gene sequence: CDR1 MDHEN, CDR2 SYDVKM. The CDR3 spans 15 residues. V lost 2 bases, J lost 2 bases, and 3 bases stayed unmatched. Written as DNA, the CDR3 is TGTGCCAGCAGTTTAGGGACAGGACACACAGATACGCAGTATTTT. Translating it yields CASSLGTGHTDTQYF.

The V and J genes are TRBV14 and TRBJ2-7; D not certain. CDR1 and CDR2 from the germline V gene are SGHDN and FVKESK. The CDR3 consists of 15 residues. The V end was cut by 2 bases, the J end by 6 bases, with 17 bases between. DNA for the CDR3: TGTGCCAGCAGCCAACATCTATGGTTTCGTTCCGAGCAGTACTTC. This encodes CASSQHLWFRSEQYF. The whole variable domain, remainder taken from reference TRBV14 and TRBJ2-7, is EAGVTQFPSHSVIEKGQTVTLRCDPISGHDNLYWYRRVMGKEIKFLLHFVKESKQDESGMPNNRFLAERTGGTYSTLKVQPAELEDSGVYFCASSQHLWFRSEQYFGPGTRLTVT.

This clonotype showed up just a few times. The chain combines TRBV7-6 with TRBJ2-7, with TRBD1 identical over 9 bases. From germline, CDR1 is SGHVS and CDR2 FNYEAQ. The CDR3 has 16 residues. J lost 4 bases, V lost 1 base, and 8 bases had no gene match. CDR3 amino acids: CASSLGPGQGRYEQYF. CDR3 in DNA: TGTGCCAGCAGCTTAGGTCCGGGACAGGGTAGATACGAGCAGTACTTC.

This clonotype has ten or more counts. V usage is TRBV6-1 and J usage is TRBJ1-1; no reliable D call. The CDR3 extends over 14 amino acids. Trimming took off 5 bases at V and 0 bases at J, with 10 bases between the two ends. Germline V gives CDR1 MNHNS, CDR2 SASEGT. The CDR3 DNA reads TGTGCCAGCAGTCTTCAGGCCCTGAACACTGAAGCTTTCTTT. Protein product: CASSLQALNTEAFF.

V and J are TRBV29-1 and TRBJ1-2; D unresolved. This CDR3 region has 11 residues. V was trimmed by 2 bases and J by 4 bases, leaving 5 bases between them. Germline CDR1 SQVTM, CDR2 ANQGSEA. CDR3: CSVEQTYGYTF. CDR3 DNA: TGCAGCGTTGAACAGACCTATGGCTACACCTTC.

In this sample, this clonotype turned up many times. One junction end disagrees with the germline gene, perhaps due to a read error. This rearrangement joins TRBV5-1 to TRBJ1-2; the D gene is possibly TRBD1 (5 bases). The CDR3 extends over 15 amino acids. Germline V gene lookup returns CDR1 SGHRS and CDR2 YFSETQ. The CDR3 DNA is TGTGCCAGCAGCTTAGACCGGGGGGAAAACTATGGCTACACCTTC. Encoded protein: CASSLDRGENYGYTF.